This T cell receptor (beta chain) stems from a study of PD-1 blockade in classical Hodgkin lymphoma. Method: immunoSEQ multiplex PCR; TCRdb's copy keeps in-frame clones and lacks some. The sample lists roughly 5,700 clones; 70% to 85% were seen once. In germline, CDR1 is SGHAT, CDR2 FQNNGV. The CDR3 is 12 residues long. The V end lost 5 bases, the J end lost 7 bases, and 12 bases lay between the germline ends. Exposure to brentuximab vedotin varied, and each patient had relapsed following autologous stem cell transplantation. After thawing, PBMCs were subjected to magnetic negative selection to isolate CD8+ T cells.

This specimen was CD8+ T cells from blood, taken at baseline. This rearrangement joins TRBV11-2 to TRBJ2-7, with D perhaps TRBD2 (7 bases). The clonotype originates from a human donor with classical Hodgkin lymphoma. CDR3 in DNA: TGTGCCAGCAGCCCTGGGAGGGGGGAGCAGTACTTC. Its protein product is CASSPGRGEQYF.